Shown below are 31 T cell receptor beta chains from a single sample sequenced in a study of graft-versus-host responses after intestinal transplantation. Assay: immunoSEQ multiplex PCR; the TCRdb copy retains only in-frame clones and omits some. Of roughly 8,600 clones in the sample, around 32% were seen once. Plating combined some 200,000 CFSE-labeled responder cells with some 200,000 irradiated, violet-dye-labeled stimulator cells. Sequencing was performed on alloreactive CD8+ T cells from a mixed lymphocyte reaction culture, taken before intestinal transplant. Regarding subset: CFSE-low proliferating T cells sorted from approximately 6-day pre-transplant mixed lymphocyte reaction (GvH or HvG direction). These receptors were collected from a human patient who received an intestinal transplant.

This clone was seen a few times. The gene calls are TRBV29-1 and TRBJ1-1; no firm D call. V lost 4 bases and J lost 11, with 11 bases in between. CDR3 size: 10 residues. The germline gives CDR1 SQVTM, CDR2 ANQGSEA. CDR3 protein: CSVGEGMAFF. CDR3 nucleotide sequence: TGCAGCGTTGGCGAGGGAATGGCTTTCTTT.

V usage is TRBV7-9 and J usage is TRBJ2-1, with 7 bases identical to TRBD2. With V trimmed by 5 bases and J by 0 bases, 7 bases remained unmatched. The germline V gene encodes CDR1 SEHNR and CDR2 FQNEAQ (reference sequence). The CDR3 is 16 amino acids. CDR3 bases: TGTGCCAGCAGCCTGATGTGGACTAGCTCCTACAATGAGCAGTTCTTC. It codes for CASSLMWTSSYNEQFF.

With respect to this clone: Mismatch with germline at one junction end may stem from a read error. The chain links TRBV4-1 to TRBJ1-1; D may be TRBD1 (6 bases). Per the germline V gene, CDR1 is MGHRA and CDR2 is YSYEKL. This CDR3 region has 13 residues. The CDR3 is CASSQGRGWGAFF. CDR3 DNA sequence: TGTGCCAGCAGCCAAGGCAGGGGCTGGGGGGCTTTCTTT.

This clone is categorized as medium-sized (0.01 to 0.1%). V and J are TRBV12-2 and TRBJ2-7; the table calls TRBD2, which could not be checked here. TRBV12-2 constitutes a pseudogene. The CDR3 length is 24 residues. Here the CDR3 reads CASRLVSPACPRIAGGLKTNEQYF. The CDR3 nucleotides read TGTGCAAGTCGCTTAGTATCCCCAGCTTGCCCGCGAATAGCGGGGGGACTAAAGACAAACGAGCAGTACTTC.

J is TRBJ2-1 and V is TRBV28; tentatively, D is TRBD1 (6 bases). Germline V gene data show CDR1 as MDHEN and CDR2 as SYDVKM. V dropped 1 base and J dropped 8 bases, with 15 bases sitting between them. This CDR3 comprises 15 residues. CDR3 in amino acids: CASSLLMTGSDEQFF. For the CDR3, the DNA is TGTGCCAGCAGTTTATTGATGACAGGTTCGGATGAGCAGTTCTTC.

This clone was observed a few times. The chain couples TRBV27 to TRBJ1-5; 7 positions agree with TRBD1. This CDR3 has 15 residues. After removal of 5 bases from V and 3 bases from J, the junction contained 7 bases not matched to a gene. From germline, CDR1 is MNHEY and CDR2 SMNVEV (reference sequence). The CDR3 bases are TGTGCCAGCAGTCCCTTGGGACAGAACAATCAGCCCCAGCATTTT. It translates to CASSPLGQNNQPQHF.

The rearrangement links TRBV6-6 to TRBJ2-7; 9 positions match TRBD1. This CDR3 is 16 amino acids long. CDR1 and CDR2 from the germline V gene are MNHNY and SVGAGI (reference sequence). J was trimmed by 3 bases and V by 6 bases; bases with no gene match: 12. CDR3 DNA: TGTGCCAGCAGCGCCGGGACAGGGAATTGGGGCTACGAGCAGTACTTC. This sequence encodes CASSAGTGNWGYEQYF.

The V gene is TRBV7-9, the J gene TRBJ2-1; 10 positions agree with TRBD2. V lost 5 bases, J lost 3 bases, and 4 bases stayed unmatched. Germline V lookup: CDR1 SEHNR, CDR2 FQNEAQ (reference sequence). The CDR3 consists of 15 residues. The CDR3 coding sequence is TGTGCCAGCAGCGAACTAGCGGGGATCTACAATGAGCAGTTCTTC. Residues: CASSELAGIYNEQFF.

V gene TRBV7-9 combines with J gene TRBJ2-1; TRBD1 agrees at 9 bases. The length of the CDR3 is 13 residues. After removal of 8 bases from V and 6 bases from J, the junction contained 5 bases not matched to a gene. CDR1 and CDR2 (germline): SEHNR, FQNEAQ (reference sequence). The CDR3 spells CASPRQGVNEQFF. In nucleotides, the CDR3 is TGTGCCAGCCCCCGACAGGGGGTCAATGAGCAGTTCTTC.

This clone was counted a few times. The gene calls are TRBV5-1 and TRBJ1-3; TRBD1 is a possible D gene (5 bases). The CDR3 is 15 residues long. Per germline, CDR1 SGHRS and CDR2 YFSETQ. The V gene lost 5 bases and the J gene lost 0 bases, with 12 bases spanning the gap. As DNA, the CDR3 is TGCGCCAGCAGGACGGGGGTAGGCTCTGGAAACACCATATATTTT. This codes for CASRTGVGSGNTIYF.

This rearrangement joins TRBV27 to TRBJ1-5; D gene unclear. The CDR3 is 13 residues long. Germline V gene data show CDR1 as MNHEY and CDR2 as SMNVEV (reference sequence). Between the trimmed V and J ends, which lost 5 bases and 3 bases, there was a span of 8 bases. As DNA, the CDR3 is TGTGCCAGCAGTCCCGGGGTCAATCAGCCCCAGCATTTT. The encoded protein is CASSPGVNQPQHF.

The V and J genes are TRBV28 and TRBJ2-1; the D gene is possibly TRBD1 (6 bases). The germline V gene has CDR1 MDHEN and CDR2 SYDVKM. Trimming removed 4 bases at V and 1 base at J, with 17 bases between. The CDR3 is 17 amino acids. The CDR3 here is CASSSWVRRGSYNEQFF. The CDR3 DNA reads TGTGCCAGCAGTTCTTGGGTCCGAAGGGGGTCCTACAATGAGCAGTTCTTC. The full variable domain, its missing parts supplied by reference TRBV28 and TRBJ2-1, is DVKVTQSSRYLVKRTGEKVFLECVQDMDHENMFWYRQDPGLGLRLIYFSYDVKMKEKGDIPEGYSVSREKKERFSLILESASTNQTSMYLCASSSWVRRGSYNEQFFGPGTRLTVL.

This clone was detected only a few times. The chain couples TRBV10-3 to TRBJ1-5, with a possible D match to TRBD1 (5 bases). V was pared by 4 bases and J by 1 base, with 11 bases between. This CDR3 region has 15 residues. CDR1 and CDR2 from the germline V gene are ENHRY and SYGVKD. The CDR3 region has the DNA TGTGCCATCAGTGGGGACTATCGGAGCAATCAGCCCCAGCATTTT. It is translated as CAISGDYRSNQPQHF.

This chain links TRBV9 with TRBJ2-1, with D possibly TRBD1 on 6 matching bases. The CDR3 contains 15 residues. V was shortened by 0 bases and J by 8 bases, with 15 bases between the two germline ends. The germline V gene encodes CDR1 SGDLS and CDR2 YYNGEE. The CDR3 DNA reads TGTGCCAGCAGCGTAGGGGGGCTAGCTATGGATGAGCAGTTCTTC. Translation gives CASSVGGLAMDEQFF.

The chain employs TRBV6-5 and TRBJ2-7; tentative D call: TRBD1 (5 bases). Germline assignment: CDR1 MNHEY and CDR2 SVGAGI. V lost 0 bases, J lost 0 bases, and 12 bases lay in between. This CDR3 has 16 amino acids. The CDR3 nucleotides read TGTGCCAGCAGTTACTCATCAGGGTCTTTCTCCTACGAGCAGTACTTC. The encoded protein is CASSYSSGSFSYEQYF.

The chain is built from TRBV5-1 and TRBJ2-1, with D hard to call. In germline, CDR1 is SGHRS, CDR2 YFSETQ. The CDR3 is 16 residues long. The V end lost 0 bases, the J end lost 0 bases, and 10 bases lay between the germline ends. The CDR3 loop reads CASSLGLASSYNEQFF. The CDR3 nucleotides read TGCGCCAGCAGCTTGGGGCTGGCCAGCTCCTACAATGAGCAGTTCTTC.

This clone has just one count. The chain employs TRBV5-1 and TRBJ2-5, with 14 positions matching TRBD2. Germline V gene lookup returns CDR1 SGHRS and CDR2 YFSETQ. V gave up 0 bases and J gave up 4 bases; unmatched junction bases: 8. There are 18 residues in the CDR3. CDR3 residues: CASSLGLAGGPVRETQYF. Written as DNA, the CDR3 is TGCGCCAGCAGCTTGGGACTAGCGGGAGGGCCTGTGCGAGAGACCCAGTACTTC.

This chain connects TRBV30 to TRBJ2-7; no clear D gene. This CDR3 has 12 amino acids. The germline V gene encodes CDR1 GTSNPN and CDR2 SVGIG (reference sequence). Trimming stripped 3 bases from V and 0 bases from J, with 6 bases between. Here the CDR3 DNA reads TGTGCCTGGAGCCCTACCTCCTACGAGCAGTACTTC. As protein: CAWSPTSYEQYF.

In this sample, this clone is medium-sized. The chain combines TRBV7-9 with TRBJ1-4; D remains unclear. CDR3 length equals 18 residues. Germline V gives CDR1 SEHNR, CDR2 FQNEAQ (reference sequence). V was clipped by 6 bases and J by 7 bases, with 27 bases between them. This chain's CDR3 is CASSLNRHPRGGGEKLFF. The CDR3 bases are TGTGCCAGCAGTCTAAATCGACACCCCCGGGGAGGAGGTGAAAAACTGTTTTTT.

The genes are TRBV9 and TRBJ2-2; 8 nucleotides align to TRBD2. J was trimmed by 5 bases and V by 3 bases; bases with no gene match: 12. The CDR3 contains 17 residues. CDR1 and CDR2 from the germline V gene are SGDLS and YYNGEE. CDR3 residues: CASSAGGTARWTGELFF. The CDR3 nucleotides are TGTGCCAGCAGCGCGGGGGGGACGGCTAGGTGGACCGGGGAGCTGTTTTTT.

This clone was counted a single time. The rearrangement joins TRBV11-3 to TRBJ2-3; D is undetermined. Trimming removed 0 bases from V and 1 base from J, with 11 bases in between. Looked up from germline, CDR1 is SGHNT and CDR2 is YENEEA. CDR3 length: 16 residues. The CDR3 bases are TGTGCCAGCAGCTTAGAATACCTCTACGGCACAGATACGCAGTATTTT. Translating gives CASSLEYLYGTDTQYF.

This clone was found a few times. The chain joins TRBV6-5 to TRBJ2-7, with a tentative D call TRBD2 (5 bases). V was shortened by 5 bases and J by 2 bases, with 13 bases between the two germline ends. The CDR3 spans 14 residues. In germline, CDR1 is MNHEY, CDR2 SVGAGI. CDR3 DNA: TGTGCCAGCAGTCCGGGATATATCACCTACGAGCAGTACTTC. Encoded protein: CASSPGYITYEQYF.

This clone occurred a few times. The V call is TRBV5-1, the J call TRBJ2-5; D is uncertain. The CDR3 loop spans 15 amino acids. V dropped 0 bases and J dropped 1 base, with 10 bases sitting between them. CDR1 is SGHRS, CDR2 YFSETQ, per germline. The CDR3 bases are TGCGCCAGCAGCTTGGGGGTGCGGAGCCAAGAGACCCAGTACTTC. This gives the protein CASSLGVRSQETQYF. Together with reference TRBV5-1 and TRBJ2-5, the CDR3 gives the full variable domain: KAGVTQTPRYLIKTRGQQVTLSCSPISGHRSVSWYQQTPGQGLQFLFEYFSETQRNKGNFPGRFSGRQFSNSRSEMNVSTLELGDSALYLCASSLGVRSQETQYFGPGTRLLVL.

Only a few counts were recorded for this clone. This chain connects TRBV2 to TRBJ1-5; D possibly corresponds to TRBD1 (6 bases). The CDR3 runs to 14 residues. Germline values: CDR1 SNHLY, CDR2 FYNNEI. The V and J ends lost 7 bases and 9 bases respectively, with 19 bases between them. CDR3 nucleotide sequence: TGTGCCAGCAACATGGACAGTGCCTTAGGGCCCCAGCATTTT. Translating it yields CASNMDSALGPQHF.

The V and J genes are TRBV19 and TRBJ1-2, with 7 bases lining up with TRBD1. The V gene end was trimmed by 7 bases and the J gene end by 5 bases; junction bases not matched to a gene: 1. The CDR3 extends over 11 amino acids. The germline gives CDR1 LNHDA, CDR2 SQIVND (reference sequence). Here the CDR3 reads CASNRGYGYTF. The CDR3 DNA reads as TGTGCCAGTAACAGGGGATATGGCTACACCTTC.

This clone showed up just a few times. This chain uses TRBV7-9 with TRBJ2-4; D gene uncertain. The CDR3 length is 15 residues. Germline V gene sequence: CDR1 SEHNR, CDR2 FQNEAQ (reference sequence). V lost 2 bases and J 3 bases, leaving 11 bases between the germline ends. For the CDR3, the DNA is TGTGCCAGCAGCTTAACCGAATCAGGCAAAAACATTCAGTACTTC. Translation: CASSLTESGKNIQYF.

Judged by abundance, this clone is medium-sized. The gene calls are TRBV6-1 and TRBJ1-1; 10 bases match TRBD1. After removal of 10 bases from V and 4 bases from J, the junction contained 9 bases not matched to a gene. Germline CDR1 is MNHNS and CDR2 is SASEGT. The CDR3 is 14 residues long. CDR3 sequence: CATSEGQGTTEAFF. Here the CDR3 DNA reads TGTGCCACATCTGAGGGACAGGGGACCACTGAAGCTTTCTTT.

J is TRBJ1-1 and V is TRBV30; TRBD1 might be the D (5 bases). The length of the CDR3 is 14 residues. Trimming removed 0 bases from V and 2 bases from J, with 10 bases in between. Germline V gene data show CDR1 as GTSNPN and CDR2 as SVGIG (reference sequence). The CDR3 DNA follows: TGTGCCTGGAGTGTCTCAGGGCTCAACACTGAAGCTTTCTTT. Encoded protein: CAWSVSGLNTEAFF. The variable domain in full, with the rest retrieved from reference TRBV30 and TRBJ1-1, is SQTIHQWPATLVQPVGSPLSLECTVEGTSNPNLYWYRQAAGRGLQLLFYSVGIGQISSEVPQNLSASRPQDRQFILSSKKLLLSDSGFYLCAWSVSGLNTEAFFGQGTRLTVV.

The J gene is TRBJ1-2, the V gene TRBV29-1; D is ambiguous. The ends were cut back, 6 bases at V and 4 bases at J, with 9 bases in the middle. Per the germline V gene, CDR1 is SQVTM and CDR2 is ANQGSEA. The CDR3 runs to 11 residues. The DNA for the CDR3 is TGCAGCGTCCATAGGAGCTATGGCTACACCTTC. Protein product: CSVHRSYGYTF. Full variable domain (remainder filled in from reference TRBV29-1 and TRBJ1-2): SAVISQKPSRDICQRGTSLTIQCQVDSQVTMMFWYRQQPGQSLTLIATANQGSEATYESGFVIDKFPISRPNLTFSTLTVSNMSPEDSSIYLCSVHRSYGYTFGSGTRLTVV.

The rearrangement links TRBV29-1 to TRBJ2-3; D is uncertain. V shed 8 bases and J shed 6 bases, with 12 bases lying between them. CDR1 and CDR2 (germline): SQVTM, ANQGSEA. This CDR3 region has 11 residues. The CDR3, as DNA: TGCAGCCCTCTGGTGGCCGATACGCAGTATTTT. It translates to CSPLVADTQYF.

This clone was seen a handful of times. The chain has TRBV9 and TRBJ2-1; 16 bases are shared with TRBD2. Per the germline V gene, CDR1 is SGDLS and CDR2 is YYNGEE. The junction had 10 bases not matched to a gene; V was cut back by 4 bases and J by 9 bases. The CDR3 totals 17 residues. CDR3 nucleotides: TGTGCCAGCAGCATTGAGGGGGGACTAGCGGGGGGGAGTGAGCAGTTCTTC. Amino acids: CASSIEGGLAGGSEQFF.